This T cell receptor beta chain was retrieved from a study of T cell changes during pregnancy in multiple sclerosis (dated by TCRdb to between 2018 and 2021). Turning to the overall study: In women with multiple sclerosis, the researchers looked at how the T cell repertoire shifted as pregnancy progressed.

Receptor amplification or capture employed the immunoSEQ multiplex PCR assay. The table was pulled from immuneACCESS by TCRdb, which kept in-frame rearrangements only. Such tables lose some clones; where checked, under half of the loss comes from unresolved V genes, and the rest has no known cause. The sample data list around 96,000 clones, and around 93% of these were observed just once. Over 3.5% of the sample is held by the ten biggest clonotypes. Details on this clone: The clone's antigen remains unknown. Per-base qualities were not stored, and no clone one base away is much larger.

According to the germline V gene (reference sequence), CDR1 reads LNHNV and CDR2 reads YYDKDF. The CDR3, cysteine through phenylalanine, is 15 amino acids long. CDR3 DNA only is kept here, 45 bases in frame from base 1. Sample: peripheral blood, taken in the first trimester of pregnancy. The chain joins TRBV15 to TRBJ2-5, with TRBD1 identical over 7 junction bases. The J call may be wrong; the DNA end is better matched by TRBJ2-7. The receptor was isolated from a female donor with multiple sclerosis, enrolled in a pregnancy study. The CDR3 region has the sequence CATSRDLGQTYEQYF. The DNA sequence is TGTGCCACCAGCAGAGATTTGGGACAGACCTACGAGCAGTACTTC.